This TCR beta chain derives from a study of blood T cell repertoires in COVID-19. Data came from immunoSEQ multiplex PCR; TCRdb stores just in-frame clones and leaves some out. This sample has some 370,000 clones, with under 85% found just once. Germline V gene data show CDR1 as SGHAT and CDR2 as FQNNGV. The V and J ends lost 2 bases and 8 bases, in that order; junction bases with no gene match: 4. The CDR3 is 16 amino acids. V gene TRBV11-2 combines with J gene TRBJ1-6, with 12 bases identical to TRBD1. The receptor's source is a woman in her forties or fifties who had recovered from COVID-19. Sequencing was done on a sample of PBMCs or T cells enriched from blood (not recorded which). CDR3 sequence (DNA): TGTGCCAGCAGCTTATTGGGACAGGGGGCAGATTCACCCCTCCACTTT. Translation: CASSLLGQGADSPLHF.